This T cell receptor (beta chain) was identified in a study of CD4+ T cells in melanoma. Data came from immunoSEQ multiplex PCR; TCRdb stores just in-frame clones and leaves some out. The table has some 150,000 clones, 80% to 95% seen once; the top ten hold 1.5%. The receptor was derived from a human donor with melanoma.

CDR3 protein: CASKLGATQYF. For the CDR3, the DNA is TGTGCCAGCAAACTAGGTGCGACCCAGTACTTC. This chain joins TRBV27 and TRBJ2-5; D is perhaps TRBD2 (5 bases). CDR3 length: 11 amino acids. Germline V gene sequence: CDR1 MNHEY, CDR2 SMNVEV (reference sequence). The V end lost 7 bases, the J end lost 7 bases, and 10 bases lay between the germline ends.